This paragraph reports one T cell receptor (beta chain). The record originates from a study of T cell changes during pregnancy in multiple sclerosis. The method was immunoSEQ multiplex PCR; TCRdb's version includes in-frame clones alone and lacks a portion of them. Of roughly 93,000 clones listed, around 94% are singletons. Looked up from germline, CDR1 is SEHNR and CDR2 is FQNEAQ (reference sequence). This CDR3 contains 15 residues. Trimming pared 5 bases from V and 1 base from J, leaving 12 bases between. The rearrangement joins TRBV7-9 to TRBJ1-5; D uncertain. This clonotype was obtained from a female donor with multiple sclerosis, enrolled in a pregnancy study. Here the sequenced sample was peripheral blood, taken after pregnancy. This CDR3 is CASSPEPGSNQPQHF. The CDR3 bases are TGTGCCAGCAGCCCGGAACCCGGGAGCAATCAGCCCCAGCATTTT.